The clone carrying this T cell receptor (beta chain) was counted many times. The antigen is unknown. The source material, RNA transcripts, was used to amplify TCR beta CDR3 regions. HTBI primers were used for first-round RT-PCR of the TCR CDR3. TCRdb reanalysed the multiplex PCR reads using MiXCR and keeps one entry per CDR3 protein. In the table there are under 350,000 distinct CDR3 sequences, under 25% of which are singletons. The source of the sample is a study of T cells in Graves' hyperthyroidism and ophthalmopathy. On the study more broadly: Before treatment of any kind, peripheral blood was taken at initial diagnosis. Regarding the study as a whole: Most clonotypes expanded in the thyroid (above 0.001) were also present in blood. The model predicted ophthalmopathy a median roughly six months before onset.

Germline V gene data show CDR1 as KGHSH and CDR2 as LQKENI. This CDR3 is built from 13 residues. Unmatched junction bases numbered 12, after V lost 10 bases and J lost 7 bases. Criteria for exclusion of patients were uncontrolled infection, other autoimmune disease, pregnancy or lactation. The sequenced material came from blood. The TCR comes from a woman aged 45-65 years with Graves' hyperthyroidism. The chain has TRBV18 and TRBJ1-1, with 7 bases lining up with TRBD1. The CDR3 loop reads CATAEGAQSEAFF. The CDR3 bases are TGTGCCACTGCCGAGGGGGCGCAGAGTGAAGCTTTCTTT.